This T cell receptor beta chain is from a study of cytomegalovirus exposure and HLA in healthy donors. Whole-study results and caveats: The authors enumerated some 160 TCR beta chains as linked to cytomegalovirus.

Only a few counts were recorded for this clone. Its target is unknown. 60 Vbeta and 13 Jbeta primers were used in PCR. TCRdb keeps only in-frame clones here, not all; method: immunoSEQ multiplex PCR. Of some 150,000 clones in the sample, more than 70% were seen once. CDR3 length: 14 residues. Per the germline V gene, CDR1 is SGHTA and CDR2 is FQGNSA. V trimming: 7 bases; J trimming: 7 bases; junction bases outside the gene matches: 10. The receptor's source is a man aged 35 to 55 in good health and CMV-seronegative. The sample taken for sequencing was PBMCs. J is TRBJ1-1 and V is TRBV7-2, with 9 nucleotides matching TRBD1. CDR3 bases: TGTGCCAGCATGCTGTCCCGGGACAGGGTTGAAGCTTTCTTT. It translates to CASMLSRDRVEAFF.